One T cell receptor beta chain is described in this entry. What it recognizes is unknown. Recently diagnosed hyperthyroidism of less than 2 months' duration affected patients aged 18 to 65. The study left out patients who had uncontrolled infection, other autoimmune disease, pregnancy or lactation. CDR1 is SEHNR, CDR2 FQNEAQ, per germline (reference sequence). J lost 3 bases, V lost 4 bases, and 10 bases had no gene match. The CDR3 has 16 amino acids. This entry is derived from a study of T cells in Graves' hyperthyroidism and ophthalmopathy. The TCR beta CDR3 regions underwent amplification using RNA transcripts as the source. The HTBI primer set drove a first-round RT-PCR of the TCR CDR3. TCRdb fed the multiplex PCR reads into MiXCR, producing one record per CDR3 protein. Of about 560,000 distinct CDR3 sequences in the sample, roughly 46% are singletons; the top ten hold 6.5% to 9%. Broader study findings: Ophthalmopathy was distinguished from stable hyperthyroidism by 13 V-J signatures. Most expanded thyroid clonotypes above 0.001 also appeared in blood.

This rearrangement joins TRBV7-9 to TRBJ2-7; 9 bases align to TRBD2. Sequenced: peripheral blood or thyroid tissue (not recorded which). The TCR sequence derives from a woman under 30 with Graves' hyperthyroidism. The CDR3 DNA reads as TGTGCCAGCAGCTATAGCGGGAGCGACCTGCGCTACGAGCAGTACTTC. Amino acid sequence: CASSYSGSDLRYEQYF.